A single sample gave rise to the 16 T cell receptor beta chains below, sequenced in a study of spatial heterogeneity in lung cancer. Antigen specificity for these receptors is unknown. Described time point: sample taken at primary tumor resection. Study results and caveats: Higher tumor mutation counts went along with higher counts of expanded intratumoral alpha and beta TCRs.

A single record per CDR3 protein comes from TCRdb applying MiXCR to the 5' RACE reads. The sample holds some 23,000 distinct CDR3 sequences, 8% to 10% seen once. The specimen was lung tumor tissue, collected at surgery. All receptors derive from a male donor with early-stage non-small cell lung cancer.

This clonotype occurred many times. The chain links TRBV6-2 or TRBV6-3 to TRBJ2-1; 7 bases agree with TRBD2. V trimming: 4 bases; J trimming: 5 bases; junction bases outside the gene matches: 5. Germline-derived CDR1 and CDR2 are MNHEY and SVGEGT. CDR3 length: 14 residues. CDR3 region: CASSSILANNEQFF. DNA of the CDR3: TGTGCCAGCAGTTCCATACTAGCGAACAATGAGCAGTTCTTC.

This clonotype turned up a few times. The chain joins TRBV12-3 or TRBV12-4 to TRBJ2-7; 10 nucleotides line up with TRBD1. The ends lost 5 bases at V and 2 bases at J; junction bases unmatched: 6. The CDR3 covers 15 residues. The CDR3: CASSRSGTGAYEQYF. In DNA form, the CDR3 reads TGTGCCAGCAGTCGTTCCGGGACAGGGGCCTACGAGCAGTACTTC.

The sample holds many counts of this clonotype. The chain joins TRBV29-1 to TRBJ2-7; D is possibly TRBD1 or TRBD2 (5 bases each). The CDR3 has 13 amino acids. Trimming removed 3 bases from V and 2 bases from J, with 11 bases in between. The germline V gene encodes CDR1 SQVTM and CDR2 ANQGSEA. As DNA, the CDR3 is TGCAGCGTTGAGGGACGAACCACCTACGAGCAGTACTTC. Protein: CSVEGRTTYEQYF.

There are many counts of this clonotype. This sequence joins TRBV28 and TRBJ2-1; 10 bases match TRBD2. V shed 3 bases and J 9 bases; nucleotides not matched to a gene: 8. The CDR3 is made up of 15 amino acids. Germline CDR1 and CDR2: MDHEN and SYDVKM. The CDR3 coding sequence is TGTGCCAGCAGTTTCTCTAGCGGGAGACCGGGTGAGCAGTTCTTC. This sequence encodes CASSFSSGRPGEQFF.

This clonotype was seen more than once but under ten times. This chain joins TRBV7-9 and TRBJ2-5, with TRBD2 identical over 8 bases. CDR1 SEHNR and CDR2 FQNEAQ come from the germline V gene (reference sequence). V was clipped by 8 bases and J by 2 bases; unmatched bases: 1. The CDR3 sequence is 12 residues long. The chain's CDR3 is CASASGQETQYF. The CDR3 DNA sequence: TGTGCCAGCGCTAGCGGGCAAGAGACCCAGTACTTC.

This clonotype appeared many times. The chain employs TRBV10-3 and TRBJ2-7, with TRBD1 identical over 10 bases. With V trimmed by 6 bases and J by 5 bases, 4 bases remained unmatched. The CDR3 length is 13 residues. Germline V CDR1 and CDR2: ENHRY, SYGVKD. The CDR3: CAISAGTGDEQYF. The CDR3 region has the DNA TGTGCCATCAGCGCCGGGACAGGGGACGAGCAGTACTTC.

This clonotype was seen ten or more times. The chain carries TRBV7-9 and TRBJ1-5; D uncertain. Germline lookup yields CDR1 SEHNR and CDR2 FQNEAQ (reference sequence). The CDR3 is 15 residues long. V dropped 1 base and J dropped 4 bases, with 11 bases sitting between them. CDR3 coding DNA: TGTGCCAGCAGCTTAGAGGGCATGGAGAATCAGCCCCAGCATTTT. Its protein is CASSLEGMENQPQHF.

Regarding this clonotype: A clone one base away is much larger, so this may be a read error. The rearrangement links TRBV5-4 to TRBJ2-4; 7 bases map to TRBD1. V lost 7 bases and J lost 5; bases outside the gene matches: 9. CDR3 length: 14 residues. Per germline, CDR1 SGHNT and CDR2 YYREEE (reference sequence). The CDR3, as DNA: TGTGCCAGCGGCAAGAGGGGGCGCGAAAACATTCAGTACTTC. It encodes CASGKRGRENIQYF.

Ten or more counts support this clonotype. This chain uses TRBV7-3 with TRBJ2-2; no reliable D call. The CDR3 has 14 residues. CDR1 and CDR2 from the germline V gene are SGHTA and FQGTGA. V was shortened by 1 base and J by 4 bases, with 7 bases between the two germline ends. DNA of the CDR3: TGTGCCAGCAGCTTAAATCCCCGCACCGGGGAGCTGTTTTTT. Protein: CASSLNPRTGELFF. The variable domain in full, completed from reference TRBV7-3 and TRBJ2-2, reads GAGVSQTPSNKVTEKGKYVELRCDPISGHTALYWYRQSLGQGPEFLIYFQGTGAADDSGLPNDRFFAVRPEGSVSTLKIQRTERGDSAVYLCASSLNPRTGELFFGEGSRLTVL.

This clonotype came up a few times. The rearrangement joins TRBV10-3 to TRBJ2-3, with 8 bases aligning to TRBD2. The CDR3 contains 14 residues. V shed 3 bases and J 2 bases; nucleotides not matched to a gene: 1. Germline CDR1 reads ENHRY; CDR2 reads SYGVKD. The CDR3 spells CAISELADTDTQYF. CDR3 coding DNA: TGTGCCATCAGTGAACTAGCGGACACAGATACGCAGTATTTT.

The CDR3 DNA reads TGTGCCAGCAGTGCCGCCCCGACTAGCGGGTACCAAGAGACCCAGTACTTC. Translating it yields CASSAAPTSGYQETQYF. This chain joins TRBV7-6 and TRBJ2-5; TRBD2 matches at 10 bases. Per germline, CDR1 SGHVS and CDR2 FNYEAQ. V lost 6 bases and J lost 0; bases outside the gene matches: 10. This CDR3 is 17 amino acids long. Combining the CDR3 with reference TRBV7-6 and TRBJ2-5 gives the whole variable domain GAGVSQSPRYKVTKRGQDVALRCDPISGHVSLYWYRQALGQGPEFLTYFNYEAQQDKSGLPNDRFSAERPEGSISTLTIQRTEQRDSAMYRCASSAAPTSGYQETQYFGPGTRLLVL.

This clonotype occurred many times. The chain recombines TRBV29-1 with TRBJ1-2, with a tentative D call TRBD1 (6 bases). The CDR3 is 13 residues long. Germline assignment: CDR1 SQVTM and CDR2 ANQGSEA. The V and J ends lost 7 bases and 6 bases respectively, with 18 bases between them. In nucleotides, the CDR3 is TGCAGCGCCGCCGTGGGGGGCCTGGATGGCTACACCTTC. It encodes CSAAVGGLDGYTF.

This clonotype was detected many times. The genes are TRBV5-6 and TRBJ2-1, with 7 bases fitting TRBD1. The CDR3 totals 15 residues. The germline V gene encodes CDR1 SGHDT and CDR2 YYEEEE. V lost 3 bases to trimming and J lost 5 bases; unmatched junction nucleotides: 8. The CDR3 DNA is TGTGCCAGCAGCTGGGGACAGCGAACCAACAATGAGCAGTTCTTC. Encoded protein: CASSWGQRTNNEQFF.

The table lists this clonotype with many counts. The V call is TRBV29-1, the J call TRBJ2-3, with D possibly matching TRBD2 (5 bases). CDR3 length equals 14 residues. Trimming left V 3 bases short and J 0 bases short, with 10 bases between. The germline V gene has CDR1 SQVTM and CDR2 ANQGSEA. The CDR3 region has the DNA TGCAGCGTTGATGGACTCCATAGCACAGATACGCAGTATTTT. Translating gives CSVDGLHSTDTQYF.

This clonotype was seen many times. CDR3 region: CSVLKANNEQFF. For the CDR3, the DNA is TGCAGCGTTCTTAAGGCAAACAATGAGCAGTTCTTC. The V call is TRBV29-1, the J call TRBJ2-1, with D unresolved. Trimming removed 5 bases at V and 5 bases at J, with 10 bases between. The germline CDR1 and CDR2 sequences are SQVTM and ANQGSEA. There are 12 residues in the CDR3.

This clonotype has only a few counts. This chain joins TRBV12-3 or TRBV12-4 and TRBJ1-4, with TRBD1 as a possible D gene (6 bases). The CDR3 length is 14 residues. V lost 5 bases and J lost 4, with 11 bases in between. The CDR3 region has the DNA TGTGCCAGCAGTCCCGGGACACTTAATGAAAAACTGTTTTTT. This translates into CASSPGTLNEKLFF.